This T cell receptor beta chain originates from a study of blood T cell repertoires in COVID-19. Study as a whole: The United States, Italy and Spain were the sources of the acute and convalescent COVID-19 samples.

Libraries were prepared by immunoSEQ multiplex PCR; TCRdb keeps only in-frame clonotypes and omits some of them. The sample contains 250,000 to 350,000 clones, approximately 92% of which appear only once. The CDR3 covers 15 residues. Germline CDR1 reads SGDLS; CDR2 reads YYNGEE. The V gene lost 2 bases and the J gene lost 1 base, with 13 bases spanning the gap. Sequencing was carried out using PBMCs or T cells enriched from blood (not recorded which). This receptor was obtained from a woman in her twenties or thirties who had recovered from COVID-19. V usage is TRBV9 and J usage is TRBJ2-7, with TRBD1 as a possible D gene (6 bases). Here the CDR3 DNA reads TGTGCCAGCAGCGTCGAATCGGACAGATCCTACGAGCAGTACTTC. It encodes CASSVESDRSYEQYF.